This T cell receptor beta chain was sequenced during a study of vaccination and CD4 T cells after COVID-19. Study overall: Each participant underwent a two-dose regimen of either the BNT162b2 or the mRNA-1273 vaccine.

In germline, CDR1 is SGHTA, CDR2 FQGTGA. CDR3 length: 17 amino acids. V lost 5 bases, J lost 3 bases, and 10 bases stayed unmatched. A word on this clonotype: Its antigen is unknown.

Documented treatment: roughly ten-day PBMC culture with coronavirus spike peptide pools or control peptides (ViraFEST assay). Gathered ahead of the COVID-19 pandemic (2011-2018) were the CD4+ T cells of the unexposed donor. Following culture for 10 days, CD4+ T cells were isolated by negative selection. The Oncomine TCR Beta short-read assay was applied to DNA of cultured CD4+ T cells. It was from cultured CD4+ T cells that genomic DNA was extracted. TCRdb ran MiXCR on the PCR reads and lists one entry per CDR3 protein. Of some 8,300 distinct CDR3 sequences in the sample, 35% to 40% were seen once. The study, taken as a whole, reports: Convalescent patients had a median around 89% of reactive clones appearing only post-vaccination.

This receptor was taken from a human donor in good health. Sequenced: CD4+ T cells from blood, cultured in vitro. The chain joins TRBV7-3 to TRBJ2-3, with 11 bases that match TRBD1. Here the CDR3 DNA reads TGTGCCAGCAGCACTGGGACAGGGGGTGTGTGGACAGATACGCAGTATTTT. It encodes CASSTGTGGVWTDTQYF.